Below, one T cell receptor beta chain is given with its context. It lacks a known antigen. No base qualities exist here, and no much larger clone lies one base off it. V sheds 9 bases and J sheds 12 bases, leaving 15 bases between their ends. Measured from the cysteine to the phenylalanine, the CDR3 is 11 residues long. Solely the CDR3 DNA is kept, with 33 bases framed from the first base. The germline V gene (reference sequence) provides CDR1 LNHDA and CDR2 SQIVND. The collaborating institutions used their own protocols to collect whole blood in K2EDTA tubes. For TCRbeta analysis, collaborators shipped samples as frozen whole blood, isolated PBMCs, or DNA extracted from either of those sample types. TCRbeta CDR3 regions were amplified from genomic DNA by means of the immunoSEQ Assay, a bias-controlled multiplex PCR. Under the source paper's analysis protocol: The number of nucleated cells in each sample was estimated from the amplification of reference gene primers within the assay. To quantify the absolute abundance of each unique TCRbeta CDR3 rearrangement, sequence reads were collapsed and filtered. For each sample, productive Simpson clonality was calculated as the square root of Simpson's diversity index over productive rearrangements. TCRdb re-hosts the immuneACCESS table, in-frame sequences only. Its copies lack some clones; in the studies checked, an unresolved V gene accounts for under half of them, and the cause for the rest is not known. The V and J calls and clone size come from that table; D and trimming were worked out from the DNA. The sample table records around 150,000 clones; 75% to 90% of these occur just once. The top ten clonotypes cover 2% to 2.5% of the sample.

The record originates from a study of blood T cell repertoires in COVID-19 (dated by TCRdb to about 2020). The study in broad terms: Samples from collaborators originated in the United States, Italy and Spain and spanned both the acute and convalescent phases of COVID-19. Nearly every sample came with metadata listing a de-identified subject ID, COVID-19 status, age in years and sex. Where HLA class I and class II types were available, the types were taken from metadata supplied by the sample provider, not from assay-based typing. The dataset comprised deeply sampled blood TCRbeta repertoires from subjects exposed to, actively infected with, or recovered from COVID-19. The prospective study material was composed of cDNA or gDNA derived from T cells, B-cell-depleted T cells, or PBMCs. The repertoires were made available in a free public database intended to serve as a resource for research on the immune response to SARS-CoV-2. Samples were obtained from the ongoing ImmuneRACE study (first 160 participants) and from some 1,300 subjects provided by 6 global collaborators. Results and caveats for the whole study, not just this receptor: How much clinical and demographic metadata was included differed by source and by participant, and the metadata was provided uncurated.

This receptor was identified in a man aged 50-59 years with active COVID-19. The material sequenced was peripheral blood. The rearranged segments are TRBV19 and TRBJ2-1; the D gene is unclear. The encoded CDR3 is CASPGRKRQFF. The bases read TGTGCCAGCCCAGGTCGGAAACGGCAGTTCTTC.